The rows below give T cell receptor beta chains drawn from one sample of a study of post-analysis software for immune sequencing data. Each CDR3 protein is one row after TCRdb ran MiXCR on the PCR reads. The sample has hundreds of thousands of distinct CDR3 sequences; about 27% are singletons. Sequences were obtained from blood. The receptors derive from a girl under 18 with multiple sclerosis. CDR3s include the opening cysteine and the closing phenylalanine or tryptophan. Fields, in order: J gene, D gene, V gene, clone size, CDR3 protein, CDR3 DNA. D genes are given only for firm matches. Not all rows give a size; the values are once, few, many and, for expanded clones, a class.

TRBJ2-5,TRBD1,TRBV5-1,few,CASQPQGAEETQYF,TGCGCCAGCCAACCGCAGGGGGCTGAGGAGACCCAGTACTTC
TRBJ1-1,TRBD1,TRBV7-9,NA,CASSVQGGEAFF,TGTGCCAGCAGCGTGCAGGGGGGTGAAGCTTTCTTT
TRBJ2-1,NA,TRBV3-1,once,CASSQARGRRTDNEQFF,TGTGCCAGCAGCCAAGCCCGGGGACGGAGGACTGACAATGAGCAGTTCTTC
TRBJ2-7,TRBD1,TRBV12-3/TRBV12-4,NA,CASGDRSGYEQYF,TGTGCCAGCGGGGACAGGAGTGGGTACGAGCAGTACTTC
TRBJ2-1,NA,TRBV12-3/TRBV12-4,many,CASRKGVGYNEQFF,TGTGCCAGCAGAAAGGGTGTAGGTTACAATGAGCAGTTCTTC
TRBJ2-7,NA,TRBV14,few,CASSHRPRPSYEQYF,TGTGCCAGCAGCCATCGACCTCGACCGTCCTACGAGCAGTACTTC
TRBJ2-1,NA,TRBV5-1,few,CASSLGGRGGNEQFF,TGCGCCAGCAGCTTGGGTGGTAGGGGGGGCAATGAGCAGTTCTTC
TRBJ2-1,TRBD2,TRBV20-1,NA,CSARTGGLDEQFF,TGCAGTGCTAGAACGGGAGGGCTGGATGAGCAGTTCTTC
TRBJ2-3,TRBD2,TRBV2,once,CASKREEAFITDTQYF,TGTGCCAGCAAGCGGGAGGAAGCTTTTATTACAGATACGCAGTATTTT
TRBJ2-3,NA,TRBV11-2,NA,CASSLSVPRGPLTDTQYF,TGTGCCAGCAGCTTAAGCGTCCCGCGAGGGCCCCTCACAGATACGCAGTATTTT
TRBJ1-2,NA,TRBV6-5,NA,CASIRGVPYGYTF,TGTGCCAGTATTAGGGGGGTTCCCTATGGCTACACCTTC
TRBJ2-5,NA,TRBV15,NA,CATSRDQASGNEQYF,TGTGCCACCAGCAGAGATCAGGCTAGTGGGAATGAGCAGTACTTC
TRBJ1-1,NA,TRBV7-8,NA,CASSYGPPTEAFF,TGTGCCAGCAGTTACGGACCCCCCACTGAAGCTTTCTTT
TRBJ2-1,TRBD2,TRBV7-2,NA,CASSLRRLAGGLNEQFF,TGTGCCAGCAGCTTAAGGAGGCTAGCGGGGGGCCTGAATGAGCAGTTCTTC
TRBJ2-4,TRBD2,TRBV6-2/TRBV6-3,NA,CASSLRTRPQHELYF,TGTGCCAGCAGCCTGAGGACTAGACCTCAGCACGAGCTGTACTTC
TRBJ2-3,NA,TRBV5-1,many,CASSPDRPVMDTQYF,TGCGCCAGCAGCCCGGACCGTCCGGTCATGGATACGCAGTATTTT
TRBJ2-7,TRBD2,TRBV6-6,NA,CASSLAGTYEQDF,TGTGCCAGCAGTCTAGCGGGAACCTACGAGCAGGACTTC
TRBJ2-2,NA,TRBV29-1,NA,CSVGSQGLDTGELFF,TGCAGCGTGGGATCGCAGGGGCTGGACACCGGGGAGCTGTTTTTT
TRBJ2-5,NA,TRBV10-3,few,CAISVRLQETQYF,TGTGCCATCAGTGTACGTCTTCAAGAGACCCAGTACTTC
TRBJ2-1,NA,TRBV29-1,many,CSVDGSGTYNEQFF,TGCAGCGTTGATGGTAGCGGCACTTACAATGAGCAGTTCTTC
TRBJ2-7,NA,TRBV20-1,NA,CSAIGETYERYF,TGCAGTGCCATAGGGGAGACCTACGAGCGGTACTTC
TRBJ2-1,NA,TRBV12-3/TRBV12-4,few,CASSYRANEQFF,TGTGCCAGCAGTTACAGGGCCAATGAGCAGTTCTTC
TRBJ2-4,NA,TRBV12-3/TRBV12-4,NA,CASSFAVRGAKNIQYF,TGTGCCAGCAGTTTTGCGGTCAGGGGAGCCAAAAACATTCAGTACTTC
TRBJ1-1,TRBD1,TRBV28,NA,CASSLSGGLGGGAPEAFF,TGTGCCAGCAGTTTATCTGGAGGGTTGGGAGGGGGCGCACCTGAAGCTTTCTTT
TRBJ1-2,TRBD1,TRBV29-1,few,CSVAGGGAAGYTF,TGCAGCGTTGCGGGAGGGGGCGCGGCAGGCTACACCTTC
TRBJ2-7,TRBD1,TRBV7-9,few,CASSFPTGTHEQYF,TGTGCCAGCAGCTTCCCGACAGGGACCCACGAGCAGTACTTC
TRBJ2-4,NA,TRBV4-3,few,CASSQDPDGNNIQYF,TGCGCCAGCAGCCAAGATCCTGATGGTAACAACATTCAGTACTTC
TRBJ1-1,NA,TRBV5-5,NA,CASSSGRDHTEAFF,TGTGCCAGCAGCTCCGGGAGGGACCACACTGAAGCTTTCTTT
TRBJ2-3,NA,TRBV29-1,NA,CSVDPRRGDTQYF,TGCAGCGTTGACCCCAGGAGAGGGGATACGCAGTATTTT
TRBJ1-1,NA,TRBV4-3,NA,CASSHTNRLNTEAFF,TGCGCCAGCAGCCACACAAACAGACTGAACACTGAAGCTTTCTTT
TRBJ2-5,TRBD1,TRBV11-2,NA,CTSSSGTGWETQYF,TGTACCAGCAGCTCCGGGACAGGTTGGGAGACCCAGTACTTC
TRBJ2-1,TRBD2,TRBV5-1,NA,CASSTGLAHTRRFF,TGCGCCAGCAGCACGGGACTAGCACATACTAGGCGGTTCTTC
TRBJ2-7,TRBD2,TRBV7-2,many,CASSPGLSSYEQYF,TGTGCCAGCAGCCCGGGACTATCATCCTACGAGCAGTACTTC
TRBJ2-7,NA,TRBV29-1,NA,CSAARGGYNEQYF,TGCAGCGCGGCGAGGGGAGGCTACAATGAGCAGTACTTC